Reported below is one T cell receptor beta chain. This CDR3 is 15 amino acids long. Trimming cost V 4 bases and J 8 bases; bases outside gene matches: 12. Germline loops: CDR1 KGHDR, CDR2 SFDVKD. In the study's own analysis: Reference gene primer amplification yielded estimated nucleated cell counts. Profiling relied on immunoSEQ multiplex PCR, and the TCRdb table lists in-frame clones only, not all of them. V and J calls plus clone size are reproduced from that table; the DNA served to infer D and trimming. The table records a few hundred thousand clones, 80% to 90% of them present only once. Participants were aged roughly 18 to 89 years from roughly 25 US areas. Grouping used clinical history reported by participants in a survey and questionnaire. The sample originates from a study of blood T cell repertoires in COVID-19.

This clonotype was obtained from a woman aged 60-75 years who had recovered from COVID-19. The material sequenced was PBMCs or T cells enriched from blood (not recorded which). The J gene is TRBJ1-1, the V gene TRBV24-1, with 7 bases that match TRBD1. The CDR3 nucleotides are TGTGCCACCAGTGACCCGGGCAGGGGGGCGGGAGAAGCTTTCTTT. Protein: CATSDPGRGAGEAFF.